These 18 T cell receptor beta chains share one sample of origin, sequenced in a study of blood T cell repertoires in COVID-19. Profiling relied on immunoSEQ multiplex PCR, and the TCRdb table lists in-frame clones only, not all of them. The sample contains 40,000 to 65,000 clones, around 84% of which appear only once. Sequenced material: peripheral blood. Source of these receptors: a man between 65 and 85 years old with active COVID-19.

The chain links TRBV5-1 to TRBJ2-1, with 10 nucleotides matching TRBD2. Trimming took 7 bases from V and 6 from J; bases not matched to a gene: 7. Germline values: CDR1 SGHRS, CDR2 YFSETQ. CDR3 length: 14 amino acids. This chain's CDR3 is CASGGLAESNEQFF. The CDR3 nucleotides read TGCGCCAGCGGCGGACTAGCGGAATCCAATGAGCAGTTCTTC.

This rearrangement joins TRBV10-3 to TRBJ2-5, with D possibly TRBD2 on 5 matching bases. Germline loops: CDR1 ENHRY, CDR2 SYGVKD. The CDR3 spans 18 residues. Deletions cut 0 bases from V and 5 bases from J, with 22 bases between. CDR3 in amino acids: CAISESSLVDYSRETQYF. The CDR3 DNA follows: TGTGCCATCAGTGAGTCTAGTCTGGTAGACTATTCGAGGGAGACCCAGTACTTC.

CDR3 loop: CASSPLGSGGYEQYF. For the CDR3, the DNA is TGTGCCAGCAGCCCCCTGGGTAGCGGGGGGTACGAGCAGTACTTC. The chain combines TRBV27 with TRBJ2-7; 10 positions match TRBD2. V trimming: 6 bases; J trimming: 4 bases; junction bases outside the gene matches: 9. Germline V gene sequence: CDR1 MNHEY, CDR2 SMNVEV (reference sequence). The CDR3 runs 15 residues.

J is TRBJ2-5 and V is TRBV7-3, with a weak D call TRBD2 (6 bases). The CDR3 runs 14 residues. The germline CDR1 and CDR2 sequences are SGHTA and FQGTGA. The V gene lost 6 bases and the J gene lost 5 bases, with 16 bases spanning the gap. CDR3 nucleotides: TGTGCCAGCAGTCCACGGTCCGGAGGGGAGACCCAGTACTTC. It codes for CASSPRSGGETQYF.

This clone counts as medium-sized. V gene TRBV19 combines with J gene TRBJ1-5; D gene uncertain. From germline, CDR1 is LNHDA and CDR2 SQIVND (reference sequence). V gave up 5 bases and J gave up 4 bases, with 9 bases separating them. This CDR3 comprises 13 residues. DNA for the CDR3: TGTGCCAGTAGTGGAGGGCCAAATCAGCCCCAGCATTTT. This sequence encodes CASSGGPNQPQHF. Filled out from reference TRBV19 and TRBJ1-5, the complete variable domain reads DGGITQSPKYLFRKEGQNVTLSCEQNLNHDAMYWYRQDPGQGLRLIYYSQIVNDFQKGDIAEGYSVSREKKESFPLTVTSAQKNPTAFYLCASSGGPNQPQHFGDGTRLSIL.

The V call is TRBV7-2, the J call TRBJ1-6; D call uncertain. The CDR3 covers 15 residues. From germline, CDR1 is SGHTA and CDR2 FQGNSA. V was shortened by 5 bases and J by 5 bases, with 13 bases between the two germline ends. The CDR3 is CASSRRGEDNSPLHF. Here the CDR3 DNA reads TGTGCCAGCAGCCGCCGGGGAGAGGATAATTCACCCCTCCACTTT.

The chain uses TRBV27 and TRBJ1-5; D is unresolved. V lost 2 bases and J lost 0, with 8 bases in between. The CDR3 contains 15 residues. In germline, CDR1 is MNHEY, CDR2 SMNVEV (reference sequence). This CDR3 reads CASSLRRDSNQPQHF. As DNA, the CDR3 is TGTGCCAGCAGTTTAAGGCGGGATAGCAATCAGCCCCAGCATTTT.

This clone appeared once. The gene calls are TRBV9 and TRBJ1-1, with TRBD1 matching 9 bases. Germline V gene sequence: CDR1 SGDLS, CDR2 YYNGEE. With V trimmed by 3 bases and J by 4 bases, 4 bases remained unmatched. The CDR3 is 14 residues long. The CDR3 protein is CASSAQGAGTEAFF. The CDR3 DNA sequence: TGTGCCAGCAGCGCACAGGGGGCGGGCACTGAAGCTTTCTTT.

V usage is TRBV19 and J usage is TRBJ2-2; 8 nucleotides match TRBD1. The V segment lost 7 bases and the J segment 5 bases; nucleotides outside the gene matches: 6. The germline gives CDR1 LNHDA, CDR2 SQIVND (reference sequence). This CDR3 region has 14 residues. CDR3 DNA: TGTGCCAGTATCCGGACAGGGCGGACCGGGGAGCTGTTTTTT. This sequence encodes CASIRTGRTGELFF.

The V call is TRBV5-4, the J call TRBJ2-5; D may be TRBD1 (6 bases). Germline V gene lookup returns CDR1 SGHNT and CDR2 YYREEE (reference sequence). The CDR3 loop spans 14 amino acids. The V end was cut by 0 bases, the J end by 7 bases, with 13 bases between. The CDR3 coding sequence is TGTGCCAGCAGCTTGGAGGTGACAGGATCGACCCAGTACTTC. Protein product: CASSLEVTGSTQYF. Based on the CDR3 plus reference TRBV5-4 and TRBJ2-5, the full variable domain is ETGVTQSPTHLIKTRGQQVTLRCSSQSGHNTVSWYQQALGQGPQFIFQYYREEENGRGNFPPRFSGLQFPNYSSELNVNALELDDSALYLCASSLEVTGSTQYFGPGTRLLVL.

This clone was observed a few times. This CDR3 is CASSLGTGTGFLQPQHF. CDR3 DNA sequence: TGTGCCAGCAGCTTAGGTACCGGGACAGGGTTTTTACAGCCCCAGCATTTT. The chain combines TRBV7-2 with TRBJ1-5, with TRBD1 matching 9 bases. The V and J ends lost 1 base and 7 bases, in that order; junction bases with no gene match: 11. The CDR3 runs 17 residues. The germline gives CDR1 SGHTA, CDR2 FQGNSA. Looking up the rest from reference TRBV7-2 and TRBJ1-5 gives the full variable domain: GAGVSQSPSNKVTEKGKDVELRCDPISGHTALYWYRQSLGQGLEFLIYFQGNSAPDKSGLPSDRFSAERTGGSVSTLTIQRTQQEDSAVYLCASSLGTGTGFLQPQHFGDGTRLSIL.

This rearrangement joins TRBV24-1 to TRBJ1-1, with D possibly matching TRBD1 (5 bases). The CDR3 spans 13 residues. CDR1 is KGHDR and CDR2 is SFDVKD in the germline V gene. Between the trimmed V and J ends, which lost 4 bases and 8 bases, there was a span of 13 bases. CDR3 sequence reads: CATSDPLTAEAFF. For the CDR3, the DNA is TGTGCCACCAGTGACCCGCTGACAGCCGAAGCTTTCTTT.

The chain recombines TRBV11-3 with TRBJ2-1; no clear D gene. CDR3 size: 15 residues. V lost 7 bases to trimming and J lost 10 bases, with 23 bases between them. Germline CDR1 is SGHNT and CDR2 is YENEEA. CDR3 coding DNA: TGTGCCAGCACTGGAGAGGCAGACGCGCCTGGAGAGCAGTTCTTC. Protein product: CASTGEADAPGEQFF.

The V gene is TRBV5-1, the J gene TRBJ2-7; 9 nucleotides agree with TRBD1. The CDR3 spans 15 residues. Germline lookup yields CDR1 SGHRS and CDR2 YFSETQ. V was clipped by 3 bases and J by 2 bases; unmatched bases: 6. CDR3 region: CASSSGTGRAYEQYF. The CDR3 bases are TGCGCCAGCAGCTCAGGGACAGGGAGGGCCTACGAGCAGTACTTC.

The chain employs TRBV5-1 and TRBJ1-1; possible D gene TRBD1, 5 bases. Germline V gene sequence: CDR1 SGHRS, CDR2 YFSETQ. Between the trimmed V and J ends, which lost 0 bases and 7 bases, there was a span of 16 bases. CDR3 length: 15 amino acids. CDR3 residues: CASSLEAGLKVEAFF. In DNA, the CDR3 is TGCGCCAGCAGCTTGGAAGCAGGGTTAAAGGTTGAAGCTTTCTTT.

The genes are TRBV7-9 and TRBJ1-1; D is unresolved. Germline values: CDR1 SEHNR, CDR2 FQNEAQ (reference sequence). The V gene lost 0 bases and the J gene lost 3 bases, with 8 bases spanning the gap. The CDR3 is made up of 14 amino acids. The CDR3 bases are TGTGCCAGCAGCTTAGCCGGGGTCGACACTGAAGCTTTCTTT. It translates to CASSLAGVDTEAFF. The entire variable domain, with the rest obtained from reference TRBV7-9 and TRBJ1-1, is as follows: DTGVSQNPRHKITKRGQNVTFRCDPISEHNRLYWYRQTLGQGPEFLTYFQNEAQLEKSRLLSDRFSAERPKGSFSTLEIQRTEQGDSAMYLCASSLAGVDTEAFFGQGTRLTVV.

This chain uses TRBV5-4 with TRBJ2-5, with D possibly being TRBD2 (6 bases). CDR1 and CDR2 (germline): SGHNT, YYREEE (reference sequence). V dropped 0 bases and J dropped 4 bases, with 13 bases sitting between them. The CDR3 extends over 15 amino acids. The CDR3 DNA reads TGTGCCAGCAGCTTGGGTGGGGGGTTCGGAGAGACCCAGTACTTC. This gives the protein CASSLGGGFGETQYF.

The chain couples TRBV4-2 to TRBJ1-2; D is perhaps TRBD1 (6 bases). CDR3 length equals 14 residues. Trimming shortened V by 0 bases and J by 5 bases, and 10 bases separated the two germline ends. CDR1 is LGHNA, CDR2 YNFKEQ, per germline. The CDR3 protein is CASSQEGQLYGYTF. CDR3 nucleotides: TGTGCCAGCAGCCAAGAGGGACAATTGTATGGCTACACCTTC.